This T cell receptor beta chain derives from a study of T cells after yellow fever vaccination. TCR cDNA, made by 5'RACE template switching, carried an added universal primer site and UMIs. Each CDR3 protein is one row after TCRdb ran MiXCR on the 5' RACE reads. The sample contains about 300,000 distinct CDR3 sequences, around 6.8% of which appear only once. This clonotype was seen a handful of times. Germline V CDR1 and CDR2: LGHNT, FRNRAP. With 1 base clipped from V and 4 bases from J, the junction kept 5 bases outside the gene matches. The CDR3 runs to 17 residues. This material consisted of PBMCs, taken about 41 days after the first yellow fever vaccination. The rearrangement joins TRBV12-5 to TRBJ2-2, with TRBD1 matching 11 bases. The TCR was taken from a man between 18 and 35 years old who received the YFV17D yellow fever vaccine. CDR3 loop: CASGLAPGTGGTGELFF. In nucleotides, the CDR3 is TGTGCTAGTGGTTTGGCCCCCGGGACAGGGGGCACCGGGGAGCTGTTTTTT.